Following are 28 T cell receptor beta chains from one sample sequenced in a study of cytomegalovirus exposure and HLA in healthy donors. Amplification used 60 Vbeta primers and 13 Jbeta primers. The table came from immunoSEQ multiplex PCR; TCRdb's copy has only in-frame clones and leaves some out. This table has approximately 83,000 clones, 80% appearing once. The sequencing input was PBMCs. Every receptor here comes from a man aged 18 to 35 in good health and CMV-seronegative.

The rearrangement joins TRBV2 to TRBJ2-7, with D maybe TRBD1 (6 bases). In germline, CDR1 is SNHLY, CDR2 FYNNEI. V was pared by 6 bases and J by 0 bases, with 15 bases between. The CDR3 sequence is 15 residues long. The DNA for the CDR3 is TGTGCCAGCAGCTATGACAGGTCACGCTCCTACGAGCAGTACTTC. Protein: CASSYDRSRSYEQYF.

This sequence joins TRBV6-1 and TRBJ1-5, with D perhaps TRBD1 (5 bases). The germline V gene encodes CDR1 MNHNS and CDR2 SASEGT. This CDR3 has 14 residues. The V gene lost 5 bases and the J gene lost 0 bases, with 8 bases spanning the gap. CDR3: CASSPQDSNQPQHF. The CDR3, as DNA: TGTGCCAGCAGTCCACAGGATAGCAATCAGCCCCAGCATTTT.

The rearrangement links TRBV5-1 to TRBJ1-1; 9 positions agree with TRBD1. V shed 4 bases, J shed 6 bases, and the junction held 7 bases outside the gene matches. CDR1 and CDR2 from the germline V gene are SGHRS and YFSETQ. This CDR3 is built from 14 residues. For the CDR3, the DNA is TGCGCCAGCAGCCCAGGACAGGGGAAGGCTGAAGCTTTCTTT. It is translated as CASSPGQGKAEAFF.

The chain employs TRBV5-5 and TRBJ2-1; D is perhaps TRBD2 (6 bases). Trimming removed 6 bases at V and 4 bases at J, with 20 bases between. The CDR3 loop spans 16 amino acids. Germline CDR1 SGHKS, CDR2 YYEKEE (reference sequence). As DNA, the CDR3 is TGTGCCAGCATCGACCGGAGGGGCTCCAATTACAATGAGCAGTTCTTC. Translating gives CASIDRRGSNYNEQFF.

The genes are TRBV19 and TRBJ1-1; unclear D gene. Germline V gene data show CDR1 as LNHDA and CDR2 as SQIVND (reference sequence). This CDR3 region has 15 residues. Trimming took 3 bases from V and 6 from J, leaving 17 bases between them. CDR3 amino acids: CASSIAVGRRPEAFF. The CDR3 DNA reads TGTGCCAGTAGTATCGCCGTGGGGAGGCGCCCTGAAGCTTTCTTT.

The chain recombines TRBV10-2 with TRBJ2-3; 7 bases agree with TRBD1. Losses at the gene ends were 3 bases for V and 3 bases for J; bases not matched to a gene: 3. Germline-derived CDR1 and CDR2 are WSHSY and SAAADI. The CDR3 sequence is 14 residues long. Here the CDR3 reads CASSEGGWTDTQYF. CDR3 nucleotides: TGCGCCAGCAGTGAAGGGGGCTGGACAGATACGCAGTATTTT.

This clone was counted between two and nine times. J is TRBJ1-6 and V is TRBV4-2; D perhaps matches TRBD1 (6 bases). Germline CDR1 reads LGHNA; CDR2 reads YNFKEQ. Between the trimmed V and J ends, which lost 0 bases and 6 bases, there was a span of 15 bases. The length of the CDR3 is 17 residues. DNA of the CDR3: TGTGCCAGCAGCCAAGATTCGATCCGACAGGCTAATTCACCCCTCCACTTT. This gives the protein CASSQDSIRQANSPLHF.

This clone was found once. The rearrangement uses TRBV12-5 and TRBJ1-2; D might be TRBD1 (6 bases). Trimming shortened V by 6 bases and J by 5 bases, and 16 bases separated the two germline ends. This CDR3 comprises 14 residues. The V gene's germline CDR1 is LGHNT and CDR2 FRNRAP. The CDR3 region is CASGSRGRVYGYTF. CDR3 DNA: TGTGCTAGTGGGTCAAGGGGGAGAGTGTATGGCTACACCTTC.

This chain links TRBV6-4 with TRBJ1-5; D is perhaps TRBD1 (5 bases). The CDR3 runs 13 residues. The V and J ends lost 5 bases and 5 bases respectively, with 10 bases between them. The germline V gene has CDR1 MRHNA and CDR2 SNTAGT. The CDR3 DNA follows: TGTGCCAGCAGTATAGGGGAGGATCAGCCCCAGCATTTT. This translates into CASSIGEDQPQHF.

The CDR3 loop reads CASSMVERTGSRDGYTF. The CDR3 DNA reads TGTGCCAGTAGTATGGTTGAACGGACAGGGAGTAGAGATGGCTACACCTTC. This chain links TRBV19 with TRBJ1-2; 8 bases match TRBD1. This CDR3 spans 17 amino acids. Germline CDR1 is LNHDA and CDR2 is SQIVND (reference sequence). Trimming removed 3 bases from V and 6 bases from J; junction bases left unmatched: 15. The variable domain in full, with the rest retrieved from reference TRBV19 and TRBJ1-2, is DGGITQSPKYLFRKEGQNVTLSCEQNLNHDAMYWYRQDPGQGLRLIYYSQIVNDFQKGDIAEGYSVSREKKESFPLTVTSAQKNPTAFYLCASSMVERTGSRDGYTFGSGTRLTVV.

The table lists this clone with a count of one. The V gene is TRBV7-8, the J gene TRBJ2-1; 9 nucleotides agree with TRBD2. Per germline, CDR1 SGHVS and CDR2 FQNEAQ. The CDR3 loop spans 16 amino acids. V shed 2 bases, J shed 6 bases, and the junction held 8 bases outside the gene matches. The CDR3 is CASSLRTSVSGNEQFF. The CDR3 nucleotides read TGTGCCAGCAGCTTAAGGACTAGCGTTAGTGGCAATGAGCAGTTCTTC. Filled out from reference TRBV7-8 and TRBJ2-1, the complete variable domain reads GAGVSQSPRYKVAKRGQDVALRCDPISGHVSLFWYQQALGQGPEFLTYFQNEAQLDKSGLPSDRFFAERPEGSVSTLKIQRTQQEDSAVYLCASSLRTSVSGNEQFFGPGTRLTVL.

This clone was counted a few times. This rearrangement joins TRBV7-8 to TRBJ2-6; TRBD2 agrees at 11 bases. This CDR3 comprises 18 residues. Germline V lookup: CDR1 SGHVS, CDR2 FQNEAQ. The junction had 3 bases not matched to a gene; V was cut back by 0 bases and J by 2 bases. CDR3 residues: CASSLAASGGPGANVLTF. CDR3 in DNA: TGTGCCAGCAGCTTAGCGGCTAGCGGGGGGCCTGGGGCCAACGTCCTGACTTTC.

The rearrangement links TRBV6-1 to TRBJ1-1; D might be TRBD1 (5 bases). This CDR3 comprises 13 residues. V was cut by 6 bases and J by 3 bases, with 11 bases left in between. Germline CDR1 and CDR2: MNHNS and SASEGT. The CDR3 nucleotides are TGTGCCAGCAGGCACAGGACCGACACTGAAGCTTTCTTT. Translated, it gives CASRHRTDTEAFF.

The chain combines TRBV10-1 with TRBJ2-7, with 9 bases lining up with TRBD1. This CDR3 is 15 amino acids long. CDR1 and CDR2 (germline): WNHNN, SYGVQD (reference sequence). Unmatched junction bases numbered 3, after V lost 3 bases and J lost 0 bases. CDR3 bases: TGCGCCAGCAGTGAAGGGACAGGGTCCTCCTACGAGCAGTACTTC. It yields the protein CASSEGTGSSYEQYF.

With regard to this clone: Other DNA sequences in this sample translate to the same CDR3. CDR3 loop: CASSRSGTGGKEQYF. The CDR3 nucleotides read TGCGCCAGCAGCAGGAGTGGGACAGGGGGGAAGGAGCAGTACTTC. The rearrangement links TRBV5-1 to TRBJ2-7; 11 bases fit TRBD1. V dropped 4 bases and J dropped 7; count of bases not matched to a gene: 10. The V gene's germline CDR1 is SGHRS and CDR2 YFSETQ. This CDR3 is built from 15 residues.

The V gene is TRBV21-1, the J gene TRBJ2-5; TRBD2 was called by the table and not checked on the DNA. TRBV21-1 is a pseudogene. This CDR3 is 16 amino acids long. This CDR3 is CASSKPRLAGQETQYF. CDR3 bases: TGTGCCAGCAGCAAGCCGAGACTAGCGGGCCAAGAGACCCAGTACTTC.

This clone was observed a handful of times. Its ends do not fully match the called genes, so a read error is possible. The rearrangement links TRBV6-5 to TRBJ1-2, with D hard to call. Germline loops: CDR1 MNHEY, CDR2 SVGAGI. The CDR3 is made up of 13 amino acids. The CDR3 sequence: CAISGPEGNGYTF. Written as DNA, the CDR3 is TGTGCCATCAGTGGACCCGAGGGAAATGGCTACACCTTC.

The rearrangement uses TRBV10-2 and TRBJ1-4; D might be TRBD1 (6 bases). CDR3 length equals 18 residues. V lost 6 bases and J 0 bases, leaving 20 bases between the germline ends. Looked up from germline, CDR1 is WSHSY and CDR2 is SAAADI. The CDR3 here is CASRKKAGAVATNEKLFF. CDR3 coding DNA: TGCGCCAGCAGGAAAAAGGCAGGGGCAGTTGCAACTAATGAAAAACTGTTTTTT.

J is TRBJ1-4 and V is TRBV7-9, with TRBD1 identical over 10 bases. V was pared by 3 bases and J by 8 bases, with 6 bases of the junction left unmatched. The CDR3 is 15 residues long. From germline, CDR1 is SEHNR and CDR2 FQNEAQ (reference sequence). The CDR3 DNA reads TGTGCCAGCAGCTTGGGACAGGGGATAGGAGAAAAACTGTTTTTT. Translating gives CASSLGQGIGEKLFF.

The gene calls are TRBV5-8 and TRBJ1-6; the match to TRBD1 covers 7 bases. J gave up 0 bases and V 2 bases, and 5 bases lay outside the gene matches. The CDR3 sequence is 17 residues long. Per the germline V gene, CDR1 is SGHTS and CDR2 is YDEGEE. The CDR3 loop is CASSFRGWSSYNSPLHF. The DNA of the CDR3 is TGTGCCAGCAGCTTCAGGGGGTGGAGCTCCTATAATTCACCCCTCCACTTT.

The chain carries TRBV7-3 and TRBJ2-3, with 8 bases matching TRBD2. Germline CDR1 reads SGHTA; CDR2 reads FQGTGA. J was trimmed by 0 bases and V by 2 bases; bases with no gene match: 1. The CDR3 loop spans 15 amino acids. The CDR3 nucleotides are TGTGCCAGCAGCTTAGCGGGGGGCAGCACAGATACGCAGTATTTT. Residues: CASSLAGGSTDTQYF.

CDR3 in DNA: TGTGCCAGTAGTATCCCGGGACAGGGGTCCAATGAGCAGTTCTTC. It specifies CASSIPGQGSNEQFF. This chain connects TRBV19 to TRBJ2-1, with 10 bases identical to TRBD1. Unmatched junction bases numbered 5, after V lost 3 bases and J lost 6 bases. Germline CDR1 reads LNHDA; CDR2 reads SQIVND (reference sequence). The CDR3 spans 15 residues.

V gene TRBV9 combines with J gene TRBJ1-1; 8 nucleotides match TRBD1. Losses at the gene ends were 5 bases for V and 3 bases for J; bases not matched to a gene: 6. Per the germline V gene, CDR1 is SGDLS and CDR2 is YYNGEE. This CDR3 has 14 amino acids. The CDR3 DNA is TGTGCCAGCAGACTGAACAGGGGGGACACTGAAGCTTTCTTT. Translation gives CASRLNRGDTEAFF.

V and J are TRBV5-1 and TRBJ2-3, with 11 bases fitting TRBD2. This CDR3 region has 16 residues. Germline CDR1 and CDR2: SGHRS and YFSETQ. V shed 0 bases and J 7 bases; nucleotides not matched to a gene: 7. The CDR3 bases are TGCGCCAGCAGCTTGGCGTCTAGCGGGGGGTGGAATACGCAGTATTTT. Its translation: CASSLASSGGWNTQYF.

This clone appeared once. V and J are TRBV6-1 and TRBJ2-2; 11 bases map to TRBD2. The CDR3 loop spans 16 amino acids. Germline assignment: CDR1 MNHNS and CDR2 SASEGT. The trim removed 4 bases at V and 5 bases at J, leaving 6 bases unmatched. This chain's CDR3 is CASSGSGGGYTGELFF. CDR3 bases: TGTGCCAGCAGTGGTAGCGGGGGGGGATATACCGGGGAGCTGTTTTTT.

The J gene is TRBJ1-2, the V gene TRBV2; 10 bases agree with TRBD1. The CDR3 has 14 residues. V lost 6 bases to trimming and J lost 4 bases; unmatched junction nucleotides: 5. Germline V gene sequence: CDR1 SNHLY, CDR2 FYNNEI. CDR3 sequence (DNA): TGTGCCAGCAGGGGGACAGGGGAATTCTATGGCTACACCTTC. It codes for CASRGTGEFYGYTF.

This clone has just one count. The rearrangement uses TRBV28 and TRBJ2-4; D perhaps matches TRBD1 (6 bases). Germline V lookup: CDR1 MDHEN, CDR2 SYDVKM. V lost 8 bases, J lost 0 bases, and 14 bases lay in between. The CDR3 has 15 amino acids. The CDR3 here is CASGRQAIAKNIQYF. CDR3 sequence (DNA): TGTGCCAGCGGAAGACAGGCCATAGCCAAAAACATTCAGTACTTC. Drawing the rest from reference TRBV28 and TRBJ2-4, the complete variable domain is DVKVTQSSRYLVKRTGEKVFLECVQDMDHENMFWYRQDPGLGLRLIYFSYDVKMKEKGDIPEGYSVSREKKERFSLILESASTNQTSMYLCASGRQAIAKNIQYFGAGTRLSVL.

This clone turned up a few times. This chain links TRBV6-4 with TRBJ2-3; 7 nucleotides match TRBD2. There are 15 residues in the CDR3. Germline V gives CDR1 MRHNA, CDR2 SNTAGT. After removal of 4 bases from V and 5 bases from J, the junction contained 9 bases not matched to a gene. The CDR3: CASSASSGAGDTQYF. CDR3 bases: TGTGCCAGCAGTGCCTCAAGCGGGGCGGGAGATACGCAGTATTTT.